This entry lists 10 T cell receptor beta chains sequenced from one sample in a study of PD-L1 blockade in urothelial cancer. The time point denotes: pretreatment peripheral blood. Sequencing used immunoSEQ multiplex PCR; TCRdb keeps in-frame clones, though not all of them. The table has under 70,000 clones, 75% to 85% seen once. The source was PBMCs, collected around atezolizumab (anti-PD-L1) treatment. The receptors were sampled from a man between 65 and 80 years old with urothelial cancer.

This rearrangement joins TRBV5-1 to TRBJ1-2; 9 nucleotides line up with TRBD1. Germline CDR1 and CDR2: SGHRS and YFSETQ. The CDR3 has 16 amino acids. V lost 0 bases and J lost 8; bases outside the gene matches: 11. The CDR3 loop is CASSLGGTGPQGGYTF. CDR3 nucleotides: TGCGCCAGCAGCTTGGGGGGGACAGGGCCCCAAGGAGGCTACACCTTC. Looking up the rest from reference TRBV5-1 and TRBJ1-2 gives the full variable domain: KAGVTQTPRYLIKTRGQQVTLSCSPISGHRSVSWYQQTPGQGLQFLFEYFSETQRNKGNFPGRFSGRQFSNSRSEMNVSTLELGDSALYLCASSLGGTGPQGGYTFGSGTRLTVV.

A single count supports this clone. The chain combines TRBV7-2 with TRBJ2-3, with a tentative D call TRBD1 (6 bases). Germline V lookup: CDR1 SGHTA, CDR2 FQGNSA. Trimming shortened V by 5 bases and J by 1 base, and 16 bases separated the two germline ends. The CDR3 has 16 residues. The CDR3 region is CASSLNYRDGTDTQYF. The CDR3 DNA follows: TGTGCCAGCAGCCTAAATTACAGGGACGGCACAGATACGCAGTATTTT.

This clone appeared a few times. This chain connects TRBV30 to TRBJ1-2; D uncertain. The length of the CDR3 is 15 residues. The V gene's germline CDR1 is GTSNPN and CDR2 SVGIG (reference sequence). The ends were cut back, 1 base at V and 8 bases at J, with 20 bases in the middle. The CDR3: CAWSGGQVYLSGYTF. CDR3 DNA: TGTGCCTGGAGTGGCGGGCAGGTCTACCTCTCGGGCTACACCTTC.

This clone occurred once. The chain uses TRBV6-1 and TRBJ2-1; D unclear. The CDR3 runs to 13 residues. Trimming shortened V by 3 bases and J by 6 bases, and 9 bases separated the two germline ends. Germline V CDR1 and CDR2: MNHNS, SASEGT. The CDR3 DNA is TGTGCCAGCAGTGATTTTGTCTCCAATGAGCAGTTCTTC. As protein: CASSDFVSNEQFF.

The gene calls are TRBV4-3 and TRBJ2-5; 7 bases line up with TRBD2. The CDR3 contains 15 residues. The germline CDR1 and CDR2 sequences are LGHNA and YSLEER. J lost 3 bases, V lost 4 bases, and 8 bases had no gene match. In DNA, the CDR3 is TGCGCCAGCAGCCGGATACTAGCGCCTGAAGAGACCCAGTACTTC. It translates to CASSRILAPEETQYF.

The chain uses TRBV7-2 and TRBJ2-2, with TRBD2 matching 11 bases. The germline V gene has CDR1 SGHTA and CDR2 FQGNSA. This CDR3 spans 16 amino acids. J gave up 5 bases and V 5 bases, and 7 bases lay outside the gene matches. The CDR3 protein is CASSATSGSGTGELFF. The CDR3 bases are TGTGCCAGCAGCGCCACTAGCGGGAGTGGTACCGGGGAGCTGTTTTTT.

This chain connects TRBV21-1 to TRBJ1-2. TRBV21-1 is a pseudogene. The CDR3 spans 15 residues. CDR3 sequence (DNA): TGTGCCAGCAGCAAACTAGACCACGAATACTATGGCTACACCTTC. As protein: CASSKLDHEYYGYTF.

Turning to this clone: Within the sample, other DNA sequences also encode this same CDR3. The V gene is TRBV5-4, the J gene TRBJ1-1; TRBD1 is a possible D gene (6 bases). Trimming took off 0 bases at V and 2 bases at J, with 8 bases between the two ends. Germline loops: CDR1 SGHNT, CDR2 YYREEE (reference sequence). The CDR3 covers 14 residues. The CDR3 DNA reads TGTGCCAGCAGCTTGGAGACAGGTAACACTGAAGCTTTCTTT. Amino acids: CASSLETGNTEAFF.

V gene TRBV29-1 combines with J gene TRBJ2-5, with 14 positions matching TRBD2. Germline CDR1 SQVTM, CDR2 ANQGSEA. The V segment lost 1 base and the J segment 3 bases; nucleotides outside the gene matches: 10. This CDR3 has 18 residues. DNA for the CDR3: TGCAGCGTTGAAGTCCCGGGACTAGCGGGAGTGATTAAAGAGACCCAGTACTTC. The encoded protein is CSVEVPGLAGVIKETQYF.

This chain's CDR3 is CASSLMSDNYGYTF. DNA of the CDR3: TGTGCCAGCAGCTTGATGTCAGATAACTATGGCTACACCTTC. The chain links TRBV5-6 to TRBJ1-2, with unresolved D. CDR3 length: 14 amino acids. Germline lookup yields CDR1 SGHDT and CDR2 YYEEEE. The V end was cut by 1 base, the J end by 1 base, with 8 bases between. The variable domain in full, completed from reference TRBV5-6 and TRBJ1-2, reads DAGVTQSPTHLIKTRGQQVTLRCSPKSGHDTVSWYQQALGQGPQFIFQYYEEEERQRGNFPDRFSGHQFPNYSSELNVNALLLGDSALYLCASSLMSDNYGYTFGSGTRLTVV.